A single sample gave rise to the 10 T cell receptor beta chains below, sequenced in a study of CD8+ T cells in alopecia areata. As for treatment: oral pan-JAK inhibitor, 5-10 mg twice daily. Following RNA extraction, reverse transcription yielded cDNA that acted as the sequencing template. Clones were sequenced by immunoSEQ multiplex PCR, and TCRdb holds only the in-frame ones, with some missing. This table holds about 210,000 clones, 64% found once. This sample comprised CD4+ T cells sorted from blood, obtained at week 4, from a patient treated with tofacitinib. The receptors come from a human donor with alopecia areata.

The chain recombines TRBV7-9 with TRBJ1-2; a possible D gene is TRBD1 (6 bases). Germline values: CDR1 SEHNR, CDR2 FQNEAQ (reference sequence). The CDR3 is 15 amino acids. V lost 3 bases to trimming and J lost 2 bases, with 13 bases between them. The CDR3 DNA is TGTGCCAGCAGCTTTCCCGGGGGCGGGAACTATGGCTACACCTTC. This codes for CASSFPGGGNYGYTF.

J is TRBJ2-3 and V is TRBV7-9; TRBD1 is a possible D gene (5 bases). The CDR3 runs to 14 residues. Germline V gene lookup returns CDR1 SEHNR and CDR2 FQNEAQ (reference sequence). The V and J ends lost 3 bases and 2 bases respectively, with 9 bases between them. The CDR3 bases are TGTGCCAGCAGCTTTCGACAGTTCACAGATACGCAGTATTTT. Its translation: CASSFRQFTDTQYF.

V gene TRBV15 combines with J gene TRBJ2-3, with TRBD2 matching over 8 bases. CDR1 is LNHNV, CDR2 YYDKDF, per germline (reference sequence). J lost 4 bases, V lost 0 bases, and 15 bases had no gene match. The CDR3 has 19 residues. The CDR3 protein is CATSRDPTGGLVLADTQYF. For the CDR3, the DNA is TGTGCCACCAGCAGAGACCCCACGGGGGGGCTCGTATTGGCAGATACGCAGTATTTT.

This rearrangement joins TRBV6-5 to TRBJ1-1; D perhaps matches TRBD1 (6 bases). CDR3 size: 13 residues. The V and J ends lost 9 bases and 0 bases respectively, with 11 bases between them. Germline assignment: CDR1 MNHEY and CDR2 SVGAGI. The DNA for the CDR3 is TGTGCCAGTAGGACAGCTATGAACACTGAAGCTTTCTTT. Its protein is CASRTAMNTEAFF.

This rearrangement joins TRBV29-1 to TRBJ2-7; TRBD1 matches 8 bases. In germline, CDR1 is SQVTM, CDR2 ANQGSEA. The CDR3 is 14 residues long. Unmatched junction bases numbered 9, after V lost 5 bases and J lost 3 bases. The chain's CDR3 is CSVLRGPPLYEQYF. The CDR3, as DNA: TGCAGCGTTCTCAGGGGGCCTCCACTCTACGAGCAGTACTTC.

This clone was observed a few times. This chain connects TRBV29-1 to TRBJ1-1, with D unclear. The CDR3 sequence is 13 residues long. Germline values: CDR1 SQVTM, CDR2 ANQGSEA. The ends were cut back, 4 bases at V and 5 bases at J, with 14 bases in the middle. The CDR3 DNA sequence: TGCAGCGTTGGAGGTGTTGTGATTACTGAAGCTTTCTTT. It specifies CSVGGVVITEAFF.

The J gene is TRBJ2-5, the V gene TRBV7-2; possibly TRBD1 or TRBD2 for D (5 bases each). The germline V gene encodes CDR1 SGHTA and CDR2 FQGNSA. Between the trimmed V and J ends, which lost 3 bases and 4 bases, there was a span of 9 bases. There are 13 residues in the CDR3. DNA of the CDR3: TGTGCCAGCAGCTTCGGGGCGGTAGAGACCCAGTACTTC. Translated, it gives CASSFGAVETQYF.

The chain uses TRBV29-1 and TRBJ2-5; D possibly uses TRBD1 or TRBD2 (6 bases each). Germline V gene sequence: CDR1 SQVTM, CDR2 ANQGSEA. V was shortened by 4 bases and J by 1 base, with 16 bases between the two germline ends. This CDR3 is built from 15 residues. This CDR3 reads CSVGGAPNSQETQYF. CDR3 DNA: TGCAGCGTTGGGGGGGCCCCCAACAGCCAAGAGACCCAGTACTTC. Complete variable domain (other parts from reference TRBV29-1 and TRBJ2-5): SAVISQKPSRDICQRGTSLTIQCQVDSQVTMMFWYRQQPGQSLTLIATANQGSEATYESGFVIDKFPISRPNLTFSTLTVSNMSPEDSSIYLCSVGGAPNSQETQYFGPGTRLLVL.

Here the CDR3 DNA reads TGTGCCAGCAGCTTGGTAGTTGGGACAGGGGGATTTTCAGAGACCCAGTACTTC. Encoded protein: CASSLVVGTGGFSETQYF. The chain combines TRBV5-8 with TRBJ2-5, with 11 bases fitting TRBD1. The J segment lost 4 bases and the V segment lost 0 bases, leaving 11 bases of the junction unmatched. This CDR3 is built from 18 residues. Per germline, CDR1 SGHTS and CDR2 YDEGEE.

As regards this clone: At one of its ends the junction is not consistent with the germline gene, which may arise from a read error. The chain uses TRBV7-7 and TRBJ2-1; D is unresolved. CDR3 length equals 13 residues. CDR1 is SSHAT, CDR2 FNYEAQ, per germline (reference sequence). The CDR3 nucleotides read TGTGCTAGCAGCTTAGGCAGGAACAATGAGCAGTTCTTC. It codes for CASSLGRNNEQFF.